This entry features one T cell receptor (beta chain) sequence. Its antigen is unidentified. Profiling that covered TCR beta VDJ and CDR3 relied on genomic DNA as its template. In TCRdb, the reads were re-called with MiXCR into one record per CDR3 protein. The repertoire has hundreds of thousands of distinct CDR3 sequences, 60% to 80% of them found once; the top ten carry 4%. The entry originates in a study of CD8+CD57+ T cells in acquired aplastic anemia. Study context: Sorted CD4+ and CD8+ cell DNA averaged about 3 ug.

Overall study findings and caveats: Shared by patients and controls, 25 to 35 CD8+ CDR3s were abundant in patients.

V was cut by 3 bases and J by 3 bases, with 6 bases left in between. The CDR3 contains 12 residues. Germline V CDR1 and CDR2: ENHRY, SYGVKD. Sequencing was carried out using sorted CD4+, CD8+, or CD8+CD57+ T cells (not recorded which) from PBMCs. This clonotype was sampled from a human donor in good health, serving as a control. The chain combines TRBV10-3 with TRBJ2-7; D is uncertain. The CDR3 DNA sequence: TGTGCCATCAGTGATTTACTCTACGAGCAGTACTTC. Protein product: CAISDLLYEQYF.